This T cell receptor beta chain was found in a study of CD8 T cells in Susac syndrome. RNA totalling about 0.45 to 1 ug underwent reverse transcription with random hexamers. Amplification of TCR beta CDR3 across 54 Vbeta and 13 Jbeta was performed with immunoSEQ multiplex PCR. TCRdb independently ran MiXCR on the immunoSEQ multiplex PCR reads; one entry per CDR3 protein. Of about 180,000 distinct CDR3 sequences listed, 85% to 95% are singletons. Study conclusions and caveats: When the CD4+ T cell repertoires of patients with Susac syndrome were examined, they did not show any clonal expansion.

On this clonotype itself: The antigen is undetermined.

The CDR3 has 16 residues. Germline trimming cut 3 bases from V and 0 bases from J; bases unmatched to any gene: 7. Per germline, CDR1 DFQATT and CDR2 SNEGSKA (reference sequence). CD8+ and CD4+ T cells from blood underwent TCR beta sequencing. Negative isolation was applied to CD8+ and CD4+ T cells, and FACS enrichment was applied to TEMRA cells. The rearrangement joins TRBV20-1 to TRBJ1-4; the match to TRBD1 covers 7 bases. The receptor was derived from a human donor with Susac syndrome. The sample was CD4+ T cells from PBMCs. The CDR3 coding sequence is TGCAGTGCTAGGGGACAACAGGGGCCAACTAATGAAAAACTGTTTTTT. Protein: CSARGQQGPTNEKLFF.